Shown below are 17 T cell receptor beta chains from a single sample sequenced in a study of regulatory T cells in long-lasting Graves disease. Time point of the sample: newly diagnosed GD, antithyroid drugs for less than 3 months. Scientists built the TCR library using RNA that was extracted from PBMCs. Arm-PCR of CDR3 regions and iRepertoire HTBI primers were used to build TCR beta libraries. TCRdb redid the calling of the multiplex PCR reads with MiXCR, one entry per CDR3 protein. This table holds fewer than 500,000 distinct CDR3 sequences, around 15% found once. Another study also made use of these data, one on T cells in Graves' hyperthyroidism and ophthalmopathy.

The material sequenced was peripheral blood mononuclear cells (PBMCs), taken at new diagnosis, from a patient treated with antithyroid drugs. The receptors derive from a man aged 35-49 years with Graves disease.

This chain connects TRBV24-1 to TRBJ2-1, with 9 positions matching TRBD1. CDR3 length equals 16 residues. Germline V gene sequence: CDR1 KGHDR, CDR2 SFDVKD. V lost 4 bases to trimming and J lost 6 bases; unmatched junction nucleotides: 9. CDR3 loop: CATSDSRSTGGNEQFF. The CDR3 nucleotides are TGTGCCACCAGTGACTCTAGATCGACAGGGGGCAATGAGCAGTTCTTC.

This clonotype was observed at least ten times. The CDR3 DNA is TGTGCCAGCAGTTCCTTCGGGACTAGCTCCTACGAGCAGTACTTC. Translated: CASSSFGTSSYEQYF. The chain recombines TRBV6-2 or TRBV6-3 with TRBJ2-7; 8 bases align to TRBD2. The CDR3 totals 15 residues. Germline V gene sequence: CDR1 MNHEY, CDR2 SVGEGT. V was pared by 4 bases and J by 0 bases, with 5 bases of the junction left unmatched.

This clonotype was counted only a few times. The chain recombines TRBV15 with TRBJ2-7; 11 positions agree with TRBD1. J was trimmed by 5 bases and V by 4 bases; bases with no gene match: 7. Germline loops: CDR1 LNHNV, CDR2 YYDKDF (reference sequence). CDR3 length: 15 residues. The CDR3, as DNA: TGTGCCACCAGCACAGAGGACAGGGGGCCTCACGAGCAGTACTTC. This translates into CATSTEDRGPHEQYF. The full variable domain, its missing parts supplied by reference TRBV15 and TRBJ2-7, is DAMVIQNPRYQVTQFGKPVTLSCSQTLNHNVMYWYQQKSSQAPKLLFHYYDKDFNNEADTPDNFQSRRPNTSFCFLDIRSPGLGDTAMYLCATSTEDRGPHEQYFGPGTRLTVT.

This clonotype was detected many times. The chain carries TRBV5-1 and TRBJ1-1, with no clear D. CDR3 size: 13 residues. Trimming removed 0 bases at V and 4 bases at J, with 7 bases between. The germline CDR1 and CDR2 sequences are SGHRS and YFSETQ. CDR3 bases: TGCGCCAGCAGCTTGGCTGCCGGCACTGAAGCTTTCTTT. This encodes CASSLAAGTEAFF.

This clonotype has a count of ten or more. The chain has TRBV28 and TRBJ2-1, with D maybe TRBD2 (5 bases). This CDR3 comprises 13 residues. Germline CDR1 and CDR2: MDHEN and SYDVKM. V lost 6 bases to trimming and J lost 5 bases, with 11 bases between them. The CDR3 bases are TGTGCCAGCAGCGGACTGGAGGACAATGAGCAGTTCTTC. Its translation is CASSGLEDNEQFF.

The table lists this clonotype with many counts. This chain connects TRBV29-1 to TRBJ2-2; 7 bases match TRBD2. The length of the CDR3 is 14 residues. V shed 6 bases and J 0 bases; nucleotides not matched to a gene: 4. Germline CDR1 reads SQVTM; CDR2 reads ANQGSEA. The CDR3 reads CSVASGSNTGELFF. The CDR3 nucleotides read TGCAGCGTCGCTAGCGGATCGAACACCGGGGAGCTGTTTTTT.

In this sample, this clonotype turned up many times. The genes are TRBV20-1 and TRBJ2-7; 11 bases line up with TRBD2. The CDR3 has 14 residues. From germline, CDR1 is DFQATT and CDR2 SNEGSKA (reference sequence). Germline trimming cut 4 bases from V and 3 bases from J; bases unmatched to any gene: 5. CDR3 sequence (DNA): TGCAGTGCTAACTCCGGGACTAGCGGCTACGAGCAGTACTTC. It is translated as CSANSGTSGYEQYF.

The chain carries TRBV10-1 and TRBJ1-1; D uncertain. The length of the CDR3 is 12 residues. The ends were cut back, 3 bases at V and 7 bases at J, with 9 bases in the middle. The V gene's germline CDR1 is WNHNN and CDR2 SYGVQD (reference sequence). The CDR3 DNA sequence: TGCGCCAGCAGTGAAGGACCCGGTGAAGCTTTCTTT. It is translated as CASSEGPGEAFF.

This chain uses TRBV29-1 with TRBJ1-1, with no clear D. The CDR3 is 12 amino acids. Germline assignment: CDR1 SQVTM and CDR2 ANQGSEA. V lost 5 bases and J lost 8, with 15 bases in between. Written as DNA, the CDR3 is TGCAGCGTTCGCGGAGTTGGTCGGGAAGCTTTCTTT. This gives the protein CSVRGVGREAFF.

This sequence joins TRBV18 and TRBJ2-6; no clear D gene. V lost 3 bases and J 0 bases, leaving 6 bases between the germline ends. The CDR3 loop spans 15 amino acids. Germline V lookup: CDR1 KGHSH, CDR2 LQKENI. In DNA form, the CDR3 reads TGTGCCAGCTCACCTGACAACTCTGGGGCCAACGTCCTGACTTTC. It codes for CASSPDNSGANVLTF.

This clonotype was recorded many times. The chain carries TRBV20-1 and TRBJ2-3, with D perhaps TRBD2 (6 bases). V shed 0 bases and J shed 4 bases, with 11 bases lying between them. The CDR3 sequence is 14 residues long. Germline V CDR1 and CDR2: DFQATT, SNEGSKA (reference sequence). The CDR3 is CSARDLAESDTQYF. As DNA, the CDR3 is TGCAGTGCTAGAGATTTAGCGGAGTCAGATACGCAGTATTTT.

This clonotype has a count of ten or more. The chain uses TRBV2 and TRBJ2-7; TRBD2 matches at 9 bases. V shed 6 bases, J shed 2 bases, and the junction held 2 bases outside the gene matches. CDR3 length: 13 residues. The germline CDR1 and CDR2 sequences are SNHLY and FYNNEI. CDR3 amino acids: CASRAGGAYEQYF. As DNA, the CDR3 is TGTGCCAGCAGAGCGGGAGGTGCCTACGAGCAGTACTTC.

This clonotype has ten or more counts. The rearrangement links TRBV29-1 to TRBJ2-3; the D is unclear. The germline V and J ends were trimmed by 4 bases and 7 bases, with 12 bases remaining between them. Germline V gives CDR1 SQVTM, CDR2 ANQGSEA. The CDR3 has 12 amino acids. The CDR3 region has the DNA TGCAGCGTTGTTCCGGGCCGCCATACGCAGTATTTT. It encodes CSVVPGRHTQYF.

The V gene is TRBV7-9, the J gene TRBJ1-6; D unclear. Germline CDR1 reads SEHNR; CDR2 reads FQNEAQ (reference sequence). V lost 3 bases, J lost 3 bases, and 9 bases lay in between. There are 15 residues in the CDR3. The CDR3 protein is CASSFPPVYNSPLHF. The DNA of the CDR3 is TGTGCCAGCAGCTTCCCCCCAGTCTATAATTCACCCCTCCACTTT.

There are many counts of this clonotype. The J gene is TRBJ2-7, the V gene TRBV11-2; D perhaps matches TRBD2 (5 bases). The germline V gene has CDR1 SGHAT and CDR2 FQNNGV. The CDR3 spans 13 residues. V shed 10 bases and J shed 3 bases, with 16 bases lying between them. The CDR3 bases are TGTGCCACCGCGGCTAGCCCCAACTACGAGCAGTACTTC. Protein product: CATAASPNYEQYF.

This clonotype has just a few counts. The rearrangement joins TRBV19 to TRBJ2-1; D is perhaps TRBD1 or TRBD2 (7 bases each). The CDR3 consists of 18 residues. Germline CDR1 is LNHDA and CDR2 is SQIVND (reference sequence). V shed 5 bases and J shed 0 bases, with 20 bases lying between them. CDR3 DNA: TGTGCCAGTAGTTCTCCCAGGGGGGCTAGCGGCTCCTACAATGAGCAGTTCTTC. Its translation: CASSSPRGASGSYNEQFF.

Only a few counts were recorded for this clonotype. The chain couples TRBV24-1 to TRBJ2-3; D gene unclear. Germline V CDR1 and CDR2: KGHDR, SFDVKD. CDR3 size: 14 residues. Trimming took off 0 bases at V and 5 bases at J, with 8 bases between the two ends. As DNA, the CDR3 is TGTGCCACCAGTGATTTGTCTATTGAAGATACGCAGTATTTT. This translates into CATSDLSIEDTQYF.